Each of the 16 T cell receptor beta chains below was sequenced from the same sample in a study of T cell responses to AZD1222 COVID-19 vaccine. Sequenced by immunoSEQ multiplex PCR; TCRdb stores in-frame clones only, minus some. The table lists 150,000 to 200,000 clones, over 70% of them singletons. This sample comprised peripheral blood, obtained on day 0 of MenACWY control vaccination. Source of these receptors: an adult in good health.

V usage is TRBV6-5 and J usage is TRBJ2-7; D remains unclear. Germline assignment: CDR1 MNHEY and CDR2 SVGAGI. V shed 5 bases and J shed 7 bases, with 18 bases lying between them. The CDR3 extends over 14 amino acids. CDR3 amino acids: CASSTLPDSREQYF. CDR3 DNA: TGTGCCAGCAGTACCCTCCCCGACTCGCGGGAGCAGTACTTC.

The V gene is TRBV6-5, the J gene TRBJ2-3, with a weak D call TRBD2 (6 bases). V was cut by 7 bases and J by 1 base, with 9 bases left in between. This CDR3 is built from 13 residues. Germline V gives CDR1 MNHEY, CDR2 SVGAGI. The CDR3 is CASNTGGTDTQYF. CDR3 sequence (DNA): TGTGCCAGCAACACGGGAGGCACAGATACGCAGTATTTT.

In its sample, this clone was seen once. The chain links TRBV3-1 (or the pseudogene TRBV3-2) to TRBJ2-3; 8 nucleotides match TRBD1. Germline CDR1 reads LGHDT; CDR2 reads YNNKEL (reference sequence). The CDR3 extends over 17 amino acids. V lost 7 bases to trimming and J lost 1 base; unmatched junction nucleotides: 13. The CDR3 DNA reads TGTGCCAGCACCTTCACAGGTCCGGGACAGGGCACAGATACGCAGTATTTT. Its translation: CASTFTGPGQGTDTQYF.

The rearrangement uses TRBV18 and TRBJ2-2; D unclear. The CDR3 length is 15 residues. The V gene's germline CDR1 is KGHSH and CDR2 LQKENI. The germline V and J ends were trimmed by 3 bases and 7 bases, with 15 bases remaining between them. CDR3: CASSPLEGRDGELFF. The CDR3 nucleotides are TGTGCCAGCTCACCTCTAGAAGGGCGAGACGGGGAGCTGTTTTTT.

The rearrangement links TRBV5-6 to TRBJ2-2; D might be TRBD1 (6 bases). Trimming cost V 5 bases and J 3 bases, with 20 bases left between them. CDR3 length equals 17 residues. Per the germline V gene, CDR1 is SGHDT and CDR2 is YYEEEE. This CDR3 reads CASRRHRVGRDTGELFF. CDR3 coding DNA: TGTGCCAGCAGACGTCACAGGGTCGGAAGGGACACCGGGGAGCTGTTTTTT.

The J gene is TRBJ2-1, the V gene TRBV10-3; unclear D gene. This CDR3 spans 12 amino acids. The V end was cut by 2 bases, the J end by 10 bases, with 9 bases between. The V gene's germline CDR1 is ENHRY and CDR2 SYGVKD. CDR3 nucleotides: TGTGCCATCAGTGAGGGGGTGGGCGAGCAGTTCTTC. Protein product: CAISEGVGEQFF.

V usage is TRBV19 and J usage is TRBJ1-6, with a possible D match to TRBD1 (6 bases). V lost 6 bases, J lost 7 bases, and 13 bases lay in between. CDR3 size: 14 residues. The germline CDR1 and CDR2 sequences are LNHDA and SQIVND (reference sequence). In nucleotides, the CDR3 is TGTGCCAGTAGCGGACAGCTTAAAAATTCACCCCTCCACTTT. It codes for CASSGQLKNSPLHF.

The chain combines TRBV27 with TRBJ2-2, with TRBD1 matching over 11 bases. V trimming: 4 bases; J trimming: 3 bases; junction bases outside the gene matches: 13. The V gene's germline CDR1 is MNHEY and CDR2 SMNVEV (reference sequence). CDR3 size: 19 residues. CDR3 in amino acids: CASSSPRTGGISYTGELFF. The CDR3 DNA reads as TGTGCCAGCAGTTCCCCCCGGACAGGGGGCATTTCGTACACCGGGGAGCTGTTTTTT.

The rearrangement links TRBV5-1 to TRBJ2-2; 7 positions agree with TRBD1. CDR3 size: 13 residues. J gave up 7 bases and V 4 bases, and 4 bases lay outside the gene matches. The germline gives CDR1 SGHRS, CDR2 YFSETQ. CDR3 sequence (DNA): TGCGCCAGCAGCAGCTGGACAGGCGGGGAGCTGTTTTTT. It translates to CASSSWTGGELFF.

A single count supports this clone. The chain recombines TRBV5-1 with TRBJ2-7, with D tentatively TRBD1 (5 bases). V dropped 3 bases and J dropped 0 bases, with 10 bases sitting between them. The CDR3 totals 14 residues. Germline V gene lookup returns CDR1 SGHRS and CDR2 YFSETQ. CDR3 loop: CASSWGLGSYEQYF. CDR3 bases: TGCGCCAGCAGCTGGGGCTTGGGCTCCTACGAGCAGTACTTC.

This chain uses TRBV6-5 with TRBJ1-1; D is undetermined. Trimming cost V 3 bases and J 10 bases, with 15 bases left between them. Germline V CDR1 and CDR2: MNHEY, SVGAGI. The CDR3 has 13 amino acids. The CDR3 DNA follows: TGTGCCAGCAGTTATAAGGGTTCGGGGAGAGCTTTCTTT. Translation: CASSYKGSGRAFF.

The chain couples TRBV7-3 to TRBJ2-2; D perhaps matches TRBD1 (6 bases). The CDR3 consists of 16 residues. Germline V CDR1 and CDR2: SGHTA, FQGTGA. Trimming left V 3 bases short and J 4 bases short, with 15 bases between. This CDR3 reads CASSLVGQPATGELFF. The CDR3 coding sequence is TGTGCCAGCAGCTTGGTCGGACAGCCGGCCACCGGGGAGCTGTTTTTT.

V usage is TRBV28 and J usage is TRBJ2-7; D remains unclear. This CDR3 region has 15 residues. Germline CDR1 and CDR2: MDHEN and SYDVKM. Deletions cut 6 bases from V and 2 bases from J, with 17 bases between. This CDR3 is CASRRPERLAYEQYF. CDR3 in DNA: TGTGCCAGCAGACGGCCCGAACGGCTGGCCTACGAGCAGTACTTC.

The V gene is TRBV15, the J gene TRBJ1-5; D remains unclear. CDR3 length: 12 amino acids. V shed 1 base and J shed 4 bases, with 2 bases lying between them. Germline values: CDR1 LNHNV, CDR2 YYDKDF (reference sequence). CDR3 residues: CATSRANQPQHF. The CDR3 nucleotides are TGTGCCACCAGCAGAGCAAATCAGCCCCAGCATTTT.

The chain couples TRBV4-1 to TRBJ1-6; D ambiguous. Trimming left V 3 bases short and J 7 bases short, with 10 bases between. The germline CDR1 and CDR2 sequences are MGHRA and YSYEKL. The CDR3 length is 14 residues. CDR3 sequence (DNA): TGCGCCAGCAGCCACGCCGCACAAAATTCACCCCTCCACTTT. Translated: CASSHAAQNSPLHF.

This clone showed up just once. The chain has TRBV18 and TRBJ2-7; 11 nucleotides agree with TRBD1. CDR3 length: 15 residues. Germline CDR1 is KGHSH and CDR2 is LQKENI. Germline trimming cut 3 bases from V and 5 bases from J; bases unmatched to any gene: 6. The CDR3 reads CASSPGTGGTNEQYF. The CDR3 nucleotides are TGTGCCAGCTCACCTGGGACAGGGGGAACAAACGAGCAGTACTTC.